This T cell receptor (beta chain) was captured in a study of T cells after yellow fever vaccination. Overall study: Fractions with few cells were prepared using SMART-Seq v4 Ultra Low Input.

About this clonotype itself: Its antigen is as yet unknown.

In germline, CDR1 is MNHEY, CDR2 SVGEGT. The germline V and J ends were trimmed by 3 bases and 2 bases, with 13 bases remaining between them. The CDR3 is 15 residues long. TCRdb recomputed calls from the 5' RACE reads with MiXCR, one row per CDR3 protein. In the table there are under 550,000 distinct CDR3 sequences, roughly 22% of which are singletons. Study conclusions and caveats: Within FACS-sorted repertoires, abundant clonotypes contaminating from the bulk population could be present.

This TCR derives from a man between 18 and 35 years old who received the YFV17D yellow fever vaccine. This sequence joins TRBV6-2 or TRBV6-3 and TRBJ2-5, with D possibly TRBD1 on 5 matching bases. The specimen comprised PBMCs, sampled less than 25 days after the first yellow fever vaccination. CDR3 in amino acids: CASSYGWGGQETQYF. The CDR3 DNA reads as TGTGCCAGCAGTTATGGGTGGGGCGGTCAAGAGACCCAGTACTTC.